The T cell receptor beta chain under discussion was sequenced for a study of shared clonotypes between healthy human individuals. This clone occurred a few times. Antigen unknown. Trimming took off 10 bases at V and 4 bases at J, with 13 bases between the two ends. The CDR3 length is 12 residues. Looked up from germline, CDR1 is MNHEY and CDR2 is SVGAGI. Deep level was the assay's run setting. Several immunoSEQ plates held equal portions of the genomic DNA taken from each subset. Replicate PCRs were loaded with approximately 300 ng DNA from unsorted PBMC, about 30,000 T cell genomes. Sequenced by immunoSEQ multiplex PCR; TCRdb stores in-frame clones only, minus some. In the table there are some 470,000 clones, about 82% of which are singletons. Findings of the study overall: Donor clonotype sharing was expected to depend on sequencing depth.

V is TRBV6-5 and J is TRBJ1-2; D remains ambiguous. The sample consisted of PBMCs. The TCR comes from a middle-aged woman in good health. Some clones in this sample may be carry-over from other donors' samples. CDR3 protein: CANRRGIYGYTF. The CDR3 nucleotides are TGTGCCAACCGGCGAGGTATCTATGGCTACACCTTC.